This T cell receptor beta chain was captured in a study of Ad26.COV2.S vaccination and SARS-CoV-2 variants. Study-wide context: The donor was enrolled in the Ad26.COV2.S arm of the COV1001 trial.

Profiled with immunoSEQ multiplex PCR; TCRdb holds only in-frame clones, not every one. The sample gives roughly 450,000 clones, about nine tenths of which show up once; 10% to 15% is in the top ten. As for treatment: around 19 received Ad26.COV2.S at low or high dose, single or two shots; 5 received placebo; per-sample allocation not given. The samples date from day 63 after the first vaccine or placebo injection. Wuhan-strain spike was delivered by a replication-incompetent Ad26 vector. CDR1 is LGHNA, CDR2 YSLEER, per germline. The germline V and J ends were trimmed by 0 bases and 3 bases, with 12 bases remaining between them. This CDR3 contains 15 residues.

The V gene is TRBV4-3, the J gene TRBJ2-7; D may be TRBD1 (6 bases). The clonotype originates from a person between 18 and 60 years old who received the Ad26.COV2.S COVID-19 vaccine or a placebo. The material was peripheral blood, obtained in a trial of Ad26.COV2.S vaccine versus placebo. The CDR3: CASSQDWGLRYEQYF. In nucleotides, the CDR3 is TGCGCCAGCAGCCAAGATTGGGGGCTCCGCTACGAGCAGTACTTC.